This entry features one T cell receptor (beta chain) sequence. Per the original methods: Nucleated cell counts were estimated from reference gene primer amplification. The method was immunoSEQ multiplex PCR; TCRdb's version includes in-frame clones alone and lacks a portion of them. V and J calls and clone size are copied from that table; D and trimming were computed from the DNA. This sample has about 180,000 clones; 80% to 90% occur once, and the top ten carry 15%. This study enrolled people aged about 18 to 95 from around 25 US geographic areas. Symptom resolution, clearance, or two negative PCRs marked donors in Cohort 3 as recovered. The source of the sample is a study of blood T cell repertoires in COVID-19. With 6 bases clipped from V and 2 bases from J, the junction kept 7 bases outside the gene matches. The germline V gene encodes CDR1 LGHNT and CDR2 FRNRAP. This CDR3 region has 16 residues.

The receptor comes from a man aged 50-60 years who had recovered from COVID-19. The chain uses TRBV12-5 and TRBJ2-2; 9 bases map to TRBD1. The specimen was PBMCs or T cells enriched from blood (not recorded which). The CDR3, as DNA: TGTGCTAGTGGACGGGGGACAGGGCTAAACACCGGGGAGCTGTTTTTT. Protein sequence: CASGRGTGLNTGELFF.